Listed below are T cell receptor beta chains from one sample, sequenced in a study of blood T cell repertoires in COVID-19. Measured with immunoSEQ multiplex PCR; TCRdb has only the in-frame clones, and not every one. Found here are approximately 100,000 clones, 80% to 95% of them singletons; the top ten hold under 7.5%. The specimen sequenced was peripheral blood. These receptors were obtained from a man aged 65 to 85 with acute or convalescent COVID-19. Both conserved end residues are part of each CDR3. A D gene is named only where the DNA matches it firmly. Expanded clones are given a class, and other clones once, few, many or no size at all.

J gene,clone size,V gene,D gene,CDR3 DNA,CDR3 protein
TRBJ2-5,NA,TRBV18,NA,TGTGCCAGCTCAAAGTCCAGGGCGCAAGAGACCCAGTACTTC,CASSKSRAQETQYF
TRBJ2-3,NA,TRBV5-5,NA,TGTGCCAGCAGCGTTAGCGGAGCTAGCACAGATACGCAGTATTTT,CASSVSGASTDTQYF
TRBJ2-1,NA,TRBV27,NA,TGTGCCAGCAGTTTTCGTACCTACAATGAGCAGTTCTTC,CASSFRTYNEQFF
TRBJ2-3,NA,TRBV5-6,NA,TGTGCCAGCAGCTCTGGACTGAACACAGATACGCAGTATTTT,CASSSGLNTDTQYF
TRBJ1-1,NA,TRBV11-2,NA,TGTGCCAGCAGCTTAGCGGGAATGAACACTGAAGCTTTCTTT,CASSLAGMNTEAFF
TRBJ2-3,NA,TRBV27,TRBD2,TGTGCCAGCACCCTACGGGGGGCTAGCGGGAGGGAGGGCACAGATACGCAGTATTTT,CASTLRGASGREGTDTQYF
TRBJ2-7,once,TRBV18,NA,TGTGCCAGCTCACCGATCAGGGGAAGCAACGAGCAGTACTTC,CASSPIRGSNEQYF
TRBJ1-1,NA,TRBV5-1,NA,TGCGCCAGCAGCTTGGCAAACACTGAAGCTTTCTTT,CASSLANTEAFF
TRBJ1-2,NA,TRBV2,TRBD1,TGTGCCAGCAGTGGATTGGGACAGGGCTTCTACACCTTC,CASSGLGQGFYTF
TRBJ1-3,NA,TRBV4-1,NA,TGCGCCAGCAGCCTTCTTAGAGATTCTGGAAACACCATATATTTT,CASSLLRDSGNTIYF
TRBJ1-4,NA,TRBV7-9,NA,TGTGCCAGCAGCTTTAGGCAGGGAGGTGAAAAACTGTTTTTT,CASSFRQGGEKLFF
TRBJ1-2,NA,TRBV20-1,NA,TGCAGTGCTCCAGGGAATGGCTACACCTTC,CSAPGNGYTF
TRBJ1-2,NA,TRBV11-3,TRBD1,TGTGCCAGCAGCACTACCGATGGGACAGTAGCCTTC,CASSTTDGTVAF
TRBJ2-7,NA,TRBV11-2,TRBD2,TGTGCCAGCAGCTTAGACCCAGCGGGGGCCTACGAGCAGTACTTC,CASSLDPAGAYEQYF
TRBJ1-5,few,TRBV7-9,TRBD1,TGTGCCAGCAGCTCGGACAGGGAGTCGGATCAGCCCCAGCATTTT,CASSSDRESDQPQHF
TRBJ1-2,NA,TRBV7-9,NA,TGTGCCAGCAGCTCAACGGTGAACTATGGCTACACCTTC,CASSSTVNYGYTF
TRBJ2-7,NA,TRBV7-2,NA,TGTGCCAGCAGCCCAGTTAGCGACTACGAGCAGTACTTC,CASSPVSDYEQYF
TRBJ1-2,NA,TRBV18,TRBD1,TGTGCCAGCTCACGGGACAGTTTAGGCTACACCTTC,CASSRDSLGYTF
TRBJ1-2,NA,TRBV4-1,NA,TGCGCCAGCAGCCAGAACGAGGGCTTTACCTATGGCTACACCTTC,CASSQNEGFTYGYTF
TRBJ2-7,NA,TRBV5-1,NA,TGCGCCAGCAGCTTGAACGGTATCTCCTACGAGCAGTACTTC,CASSLNGISYEQYF
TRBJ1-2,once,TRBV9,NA,TGTGCCAGCAGCCCCCAGGGCACCTATGGCTACACCTTC,CASSPQGTYGYTF
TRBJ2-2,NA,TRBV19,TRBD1,TGTGCCAGTAGTCTCCTAGACAGGGGGCGGGTCGGGGAGCTGTTTTTT,CASSLLDRGRVGELFF
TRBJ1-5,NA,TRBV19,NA,TGTGCCAGTAGTAACCCGGGATCCGCGAAAAATCAGCCCCAGCATTTT,CASSNPGSAKNQPQHF
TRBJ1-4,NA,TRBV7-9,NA,TGTGCCAGCAGCTTGGGGGGGAGGCGTGTTGAAAAACTGTTTTTT,CASSLGGRRVEKLFF
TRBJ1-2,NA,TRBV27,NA,TGTGCCAGCAGTTTATCCGGGGGAGATGGCTACACCTTC,CASSLSGGDGYTF
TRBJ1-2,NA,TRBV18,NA,TGTGCCAGCTCACCATCTTCTGGCTACACCTTC,CASSPSSGYTF
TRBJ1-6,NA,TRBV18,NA,TGTGCCAGCTCACCCTACGACAGGACTTATTCACCCCTCCACTTT,CASSPYDRTYSPLHF
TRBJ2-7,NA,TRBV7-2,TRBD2,TGTGCCAGCAGCCCTGACGGGACTAATGCCTACGAGCAGTACTTC,CASSPDGTNAYEQYF
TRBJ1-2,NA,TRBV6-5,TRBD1,TGTGCCAGCAGGGTCACAGGGGCGGATATCTACACCTTC,CASRVTGADIYTF
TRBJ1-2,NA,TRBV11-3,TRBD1,TGTGCCAGCAGCTCCCCCGGGACAGGGTACTATGGCTACACCTTC,CASSSPGTGYYGYTF
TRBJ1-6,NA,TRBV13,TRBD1,TGTGCCAGCAGCTTAGCAGGGGGAAGCTCACCCCTCCACTTT,CASSLAGGSSPLHF
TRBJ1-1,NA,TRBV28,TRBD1,TGTGCCAGCAGTTCGACAGGGCAGAGTAACACTGAAGCTTTCTTT,CASSSTGQSNTEAFF
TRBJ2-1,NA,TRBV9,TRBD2,TGTGCCAGCAGCGGAATCTTAGCGGGAGAAGAGCCCAATGAGCAGTTCTTC,CASSGILAGEEPNEQFF
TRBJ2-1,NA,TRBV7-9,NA,TGTGCCAGCAGTCTCACTTACAATGAGCAGTTCTTC,CASSLTYNEQFF
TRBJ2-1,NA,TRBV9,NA,TGTGCCAGCAGCCGGGATAACAATGAGCAGTTCTTC,CASSRDNNEQFF
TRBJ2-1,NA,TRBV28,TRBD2,TGTGCCAGCAAAGATGGAAGCGGGAGCAATGAGCAGTTCTTC,CASKDGSGSNEQFF
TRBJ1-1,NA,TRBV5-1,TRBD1,TGCGCCAGCAGCCTGGACAGGGGGAGGGATGTGCGGTTCTTT,CASSLDRGRDVRFF
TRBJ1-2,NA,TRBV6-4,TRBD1,TGTGCCAGCAGTGACACAGACAGGGGGCATCGTCCGGATGGCTACACCTTC,CASSDTDRGHRPDGYTF
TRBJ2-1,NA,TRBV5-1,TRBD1,TGCGCCAGCAGCTTGGGGACAGGTCCCTACAATGAGCAGTTCTTC,CASSLGTGPYNEQFF
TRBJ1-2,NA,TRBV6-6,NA,TGTGCCAGCAATCAGGGCGGTTATGGCTACACCTTC,CASNQGGYGYTF
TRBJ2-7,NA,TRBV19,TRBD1,TGTGCCAGTACCGGGACAGGGGTTGTCGAGCAGTACTTC,CASTGTGVVEQYF
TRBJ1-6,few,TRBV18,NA,TGTGCCAGCTCGCCCAGGGGCATGGTAAATTCACCCCTCCACTTT,CASSPRGMVNSPLHF
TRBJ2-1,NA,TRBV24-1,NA,TGTGCCACCAGTGACTCCCAGGCGGGGACAGTCATGAGGGATGAGCAGTTCTTC,CATSDSQAGTVMRDEQFF
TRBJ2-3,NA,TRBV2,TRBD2,TGTGCCAGCAGCCTCGGGGTAGCGGGGGGGCGGGATACGCAGTATTTT,CASSLGVAGGRDTQYF
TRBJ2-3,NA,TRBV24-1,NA,TGTGCCACCTTGGTAGGGGGGGCCGGCACAGATACGCAGTATTTT,CATLVGGAGTDTQYF
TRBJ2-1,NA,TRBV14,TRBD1,TGTGCCAGCAGTATTCGACGACAGGGGGCTCAGCAGTTCTTC,CASSIRRQGAQQFF
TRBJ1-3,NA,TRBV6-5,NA,TGTGCCAGCACCAAACAGGGTTCTGGAAACACCATATATTTT,CASTKQGSGNTIYF
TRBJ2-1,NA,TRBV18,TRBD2,TGTGCCAGCCAACCAAGCGGGGGCCAGCAGTTCTTC,CASQPSGGQQFF
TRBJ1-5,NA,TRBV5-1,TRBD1,TGCGCCAGCAGCATAAACGGACAGGGTAATCAGCCCCAGCATTTT,CASSINGQGNQPQHF
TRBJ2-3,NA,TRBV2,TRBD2,TGTGCCAGCAGTGATAGCGGGGGGGCGGTAGATACGCAGTATTTT,CASSDSGGAVDTQYF
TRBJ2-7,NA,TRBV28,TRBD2,TGTGCCAGCAGTTTAACGGCGGGAGGGCTGTACGAGCAGTACTTC,CASSLTAGGLYEQYF
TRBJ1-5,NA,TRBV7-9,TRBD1,TGTGCCAGCAGCTTAGCAGGGGGCGGCAATCAGCCCCAGCATTTT,CASSLAGGGNQPQHF
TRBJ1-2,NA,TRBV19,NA,TGTGCCAGTAGTATAGTTACCGGGGATGGCTACACCTTC,CASSIVTGDGYTF